The following is a TCR beta chain sequence with its context. The sample comes from a study of blood T cell repertoires in COVID-19. Study-level background: The study drew acute and convalescent COVID-19 samples from the United States, Italy and Spain. The analysed material was cDNA or gDNA that came from T cells, B-cell-depleted T cells, or PBMCs.

Original analysis: Amplifying reference gene primers gave estimates of nucleated cell counts. Here immunoSEQ multiplex PCR was the method, and the copy in TCRdb shows in-frame clones only, minus some. From that table come the V and J calls and clone size; the DNA was used to work out D and trimming. The table has about 250,000 clones, roughly nine tenths seen once. The CDR3 sequence is 15 residues long. Trimming stripped 3 bases from V and 4 bases from J, with 12 bases between. Germline V gene lookup returns CDR1 MDHEN and CDR2 SYDVKM. This sequence originates from a woman in her thirties or forties who had recovered from COVID-19. Sequences were obtained from peripheral blood. This rearrangement joins TRBV28 to TRBJ1-4, with a tentative D call TRBD1 (5 bases). The CDR3 nucleotides are TGTGCCAGCAGTTTGCGGGACGGTTATAATGAAAAACTGTTTTTT. It is translated as CASSLRDGYNEKLFF.